Shown below are 30 T cell receptor beta chains from a single sample sequenced in a study of blood T cells in healthy people across ages. A second PCR, run for about 7 to 12 cycles, used a sample-barcoded 5' primer plus a J-beta primer mix. MiXCR, run by TCRdb on the 5' RACE reads, gives a single entry per CDR3 protein. Of 1.5 million to 2 million distinct CDR3 sequences in the sample, 28% were seen once. Sample: blood. The source is a woman in her twenties or thirties in good health.

This chain joins TRBV2 and TRBJ2-7, with TRBD1 matching over 10 bases. The germline gives CDR1 SNHLY, CDR2 FYNNEI. The CDR3 has 15 amino acids. V shed 7 bases, J shed 1 base, and the junction held 7 bases outside the gene matches. In DNA, the CDR3 is TGTGCCAGCACCCAGACAGGGGGCGGGTCCTACGAGCAGTACTTC. This sequence encodes CASTQTGGGSYEQYF.

In its sample, this clonotype was seen a few times. The chain joins TRBV4-1 to TRBJ2-7; D may be TRBD2 (6 bases). The V end lost 8 bases, the J end lost 2 bases, and 22 bases lay between the germline ends. CDR3 length: 16 residues. In germline, CDR1 is MGHRA, CDR2 YSYEKL. The CDR3 region is CASREHQEGETYEQYF. The CDR3 DNA sequence: TGCGCCAGCCGTGAGCACCAGGAGGGAGAAACCTACGAGCAGTACTTC.

The chain recombines TRBV9 with TRBJ2-5; no reliable D call. The CDR3 length is 14 residues. Germline V gene lookup returns CDR1 SGDLS and CDR2 YYNGEE. Trimming removed 0 bases from V and 6 bases from J, with 12 bases in between. DNA for the CDR3: TGTGCCAGCAGCGTAGACAGCCTGGGGAAGACCCAGTACTTC. This translates into CASSVDSLGKTQYF.

On this clonotype: One end of the junction is discordant with germline, which a read error may explain. The V call is TRBV5-1, the J call TRBJ1-2; D gene unclear. The V gene's germline CDR1 is SGHRS and CDR2 YFSETQ. The CDR3 sequence is 15 residues long. DNA of the CDR3: TGCGTCAGCAGCTTGCGAAGCGTTAATAACTATGGCTACACCTTC. Residues: CVSSLRSVNNYGYTF.

This clonotype has at least ten counts. The chain joins TRBV7-9 to TRBJ2-1, with D uncertain. Per the germline V gene, CDR1 is SEHNR and CDR2 is FQNEAQ (reference sequence). The CDR3 contains 14 residues. Trimming stripped 0 bases from V and 9 bases from J, with 12 bases between. DNA of the CDR3: TGTGCCAGCAGCTTAGCGGCCTCCCCCGGTGAGCAGTTCTTC. Amino acid sequence: CASSLAASPGEQFF.

Of note for this clonotype: The missing conserved phenylalanine or tryptophan at the end of this CDR3 makes a read error likely. This sequence joins TRBV29-1 and TRBJ2-4, with 11 bases fitting TRBD1. J was trimmed by 3 bases and V by 7 bases; bases with no gene match: 5. Germline-derived CDR1 and CDR2 are SQVTM and ANQGSEA. CDR3 length: 14 amino acids. The CDR3 DNA is TGCAGCGCAGGGGGGACAGGGGGCAAAAACATTCAGTACGTC. Its protein product is CSAGGTGGKNIQYV.

This clonotype was seen many times. The chain carries TRBV29-1 and TRBJ2-3; 8 bases align to TRBD1. This CDR3 region has 17 residues. The germline gives CDR1 SQVTM, CDR2 ANQGSEA. The ends lost 0 bases at V and 6 bases at J; junction bases unmatched: 14. The CDR3, as DNA: TGCAGCGTTGAAGATCCTGCGACAGGGGTCCGGGGGGATACGCAGTATTTT. This codes for CSVEDPATGVRGDTQYF.

This clonotype showed up just once. The chain combines TRBV28 with TRBJ2-5; the D gene could be TRBD1 or TRBD2 (5 bases each). V was clipped by 6 bases and J by 11 bases, with 25 bases between them. The length of the CDR3 is 15 residues. Looked up from germline, CDR1 is MDHEN and CDR2 is SYDVKM. This chain's CDR3 is CASRQDWGIGDEQYF. The CDR3 DNA reads TGTGCCAGCAGGCAGGACTGGGGGATTGGGGATGAGCAGTACTTC. Combining the CDR3 with reference TRBV28 and TRBJ2-5 gives the whole variable domain DVKVTQSSRYLVKRTGEKVFLECVQDMDHENMFWYRQDPGLGLRLIYFSYDVKMKEKGDIPEGYSVSREKKERFSLILESASTNQTSMYLCASRQDWGIGDEQYFGPGTRLLVL.

In its sample, this clonotype was seen a few times. V usage is TRBV7-2 and J usage is TRBJ2-2; perhaps TRBD2 as D (5 bases). Per germline, CDR1 SGHTA and CDR2 FQGNSA. The CDR3 sequence is 14 residues long. Trimming left V 0 bases short and J 7 bases short, with 9 bases between. The CDR3 nucleotides read TGTGCCAGCAGCTTAGCAAGAGGGAGCGGGGAGCTGTTTTTT. This translates into CASSLARGSGELFF.

The table lists this clonotype with a few counts. CDR3 sequence: CASSVEGGRPYEQYF. In DNA form, the CDR3 reads TGTGCCAGCAGCGTAGAGGGGGGCCGTCCCTACGAGCAGTACTTC. The V gene is TRBV9, the J gene TRBJ2-7, with D perhaps assigned TRBD1 or TRBD2 (6 bases each). Trimming removed 0 bases at V and 2 bases at J, with 12 bases between. This CDR3 spans 15 amino acids. CDR1 and CDR2 from the germline V gene are SGDLS and YYNGEE.

This clonotype showed up just a few times. V is TRBV20-1 and J is TRBJ1-4; 7 positions match TRBD1. J lost 5 bases, V lost 5 bases, and 5 bases had no gene match. This CDR3 has 13 amino acids. The germline gives CDR1 DFQATT, CDR2 SNEGSKA (reference sequence). In DNA form, the CDR3 reads TGCAGTGCTCAGGACAGGCGGAATGAAAAACTGTTTTTT. This sequence encodes CSAQDRRNEKLFF.

This clonotype was seen many times. V gene TRBV29-1 combines with J gene TRBJ1-2; unclear D gene. V was trimmed by 4 bases and J by 4 bases, leaving 10 bases between them. The CDR3 consists of 12 residues. The germline gives CDR1 SQVTM, CDR2 ANQGSEA. The CDR3 reads CSVGGTIYGYTF. CDR3 DNA sequence: TGCAGCGTTGGTGGCACCATCTATGGCTACACCTTC.

This clonotype was detected only a few times. CDR3 bases: TGTGCCAGCAGCTTTGCAGCGGTCACAGGACGCGAGCAGTACTTC. This sequence encodes CASSFAAVTGREQYF. This chain joins TRBV7-9 and TRBJ2-7; D is tentatively TRBD1 or TRBD2 (5 bases each). CDR3 length: 15 residues. V lost 3 bases and J lost 6, with 18 bases in between. Germline V gene lookup returns CDR1 SEHNR and CDR2 FQNEAQ (reference sequence).

The gene calls are TRBV20-1 and TRBJ2-2, with 7 positions matching TRBD2. The CDR3 totals 16 residues. J was trimmed by 6 bases and V by 3 bases; bases with no gene match: 13. Germline V gene data show CDR1 as DFQATT and CDR2 as SNEGSKA (reference sequence). The CDR3 DNA sequence: TGCAGTGCTAGGGAAGAAGAGCGGGATGGGTCCGGGGAGCTGTTTTTT. Protein sequence: CSAREEERDGSGELFF.

V gene TRBV2 combines with J gene TRBJ2-5; D is uncertain. Per germline, CDR1 SNHLY and CDR2 FYNNEI. This CDR3 contains 13 residues. V was clipped by 8 bases and J by 2 bases, with 12 bases between them. This CDR3 is CASVDSRQETQYF. The CDR3 DNA follows: TGTGCCAGCGTCGATAGTCGTCAAGAGACCCAGTACTTC.

CDR3 bases: TGTGCCAGCAGCCAGGGGGCGTCGGCTTTCTTT. Protein product: CASSQGASAFF. The rearrangement links TRBV7-9 to TRBJ1-1; 8 nucleotides align to TRBD1. With V trimmed by 5 bases and J by 11 bases, 4 bases remained unmatched. This CDR3 is built from 11 residues. Germline CDR1 and CDR2: SEHNR and FQNEAQ (reference sequence).

Note on this clonotype: The junction departs from the called germline gene at one end, perhaps through a read error. The chain employs TRBV4-1 and TRBJ2-6; D might be TRBD1 (5 bases). Germline loops: CDR1 MGHRA, CDR2 YSYEKL. CDR3 length: 15 residues. The CDR3 DNA follows: TGCGCCAGCAGCCAAATCCTAACTGGGGCCAACGGCCTGACTTTC. Translating it yields CASSQILTGANGLTF.

The chain has TRBV7-2 and TRBJ2-2, with D possibly TRBD1 on 5 matching bases. The germline CDR1 and CDR2 sequences are SGHTA and FQGNSA. Trimming pared 6 bases from V and 3 bases from J, leaving 11 bases between. The CDR3 sequence is 14 residues long. This CDR3 is CASRDQGYTGELFF. CDR3 DNA: TGTGCCAGCAGGGATCAGGGATACACCGGGGAGCTGTTTTTT.

This clonotype showed up just a few times. The junction does not match germline at one end; this may be a read error. This chain uses TRBV7-9 with TRBJ2-6, with a tentative D call TRBD1 (5 bases). From germline, CDR1 is SEHNR and CDR2 FQNEAQ (reference sequence). This CDR3 comprises 15 residues. CDR3 nucleotides: TGTGCCAGCAGCAATCGGGTCTCTGGGGCCAACGTCCGGACTTTC. Amino acids: CASSNRVSGANVRTF.

This clonotype was observed a few times. The chain has TRBV2 and TRBJ2-3; 7 nucleotides align to TRBD1. Germline CDR1 is SNHLY and CDR2 is FYNNEI. The CDR3 consists of 13 residues. V gave up 7 bases and J gave up 6 bases; unmatched junction bases: 7. The CDR3, as DNA: TGTGCCAGCACTTCGACAGGGCTGGATACGCAGTATTTT. Its translation: CASTSTGLDTQYF.

This clonotype was seen only a few times. The chain employs TRBV9 and TRBJ2-3; 8 bases fit TRBD2. This CDR3 contains 16 residues. With V trimmed by 3 bases and J by 6 bases, 12 bases remained unmatched. From germline, CDR1 is SGDLS and CDR2 YYNGEE. As DNA, the CDR3 is TGTGCCAGCAGCGCGGGGGGGCCCTCGGGGAGGGATACGCAGTATTTT. Protein sequence: CASSAGGPSGRDTQYF.

In its sample, this clonotype was seen a few times. The rearrangement joins TRBV20-1 to TRBJ2-1; D call uncertain. Trimming pared 4 bases from V and 2 bases from J, leaving 0 bases between. Germline V lookup: CDR1 DFQATT, CDR2 SNEGSKA (reference sequence). This CDR3 spans 10 amino acids. The CDR3 bases are TGCAGTGCTACCTACAATGAGCAGTTCTTC. As protein: CSATYNEQFF.

V usage is TRBV12-3 or TRBV12-4 and J usage is TRBJ1-2; TRBD1 is a possible D gene (5 bases). V was shortened by 0 bases and J by 7 bases, with 9 bases between the two germline ends. The CDR3 extends over 13 amino acids. CDR3 amino acids: CASSLALRGGYTF. DNA for the CDR3: TGTGCCAGCAGTTTAGCGCTTAGGGGTGGCTACACCTTC.

The chain recombines TRBV6-5 with TRBJ1-2; D not certain. The CDR3 consists of 13 residues. The V end lost 7 bases, the J end lost 8 bases, and 17 bases lay between the germline ends. Germline CDR1 is MNHEY and CDR2 is SVGAGI. CDR3 DNA: TGTGCCAGCATCTCCCCCGTAACTACGGGCTACACCTTC. Translating it yields CASISPVTTGYTF.

The chain carries TRBV6-1 and TRBJ1-2, with D possibly being TRBD1 (5 bases). Trimming left V 6 bases short and J 1 base short, with 18 bases between. This CDR3 is 16 amino acids long. The germline V gene encodes CDR1 MNHNS and CDR2 SASEGT. CDR3 in amino acids: CASRGDSLTLNYGYTF. DNA of the CDR3: TGTGCCAGCAGGGGAGACAGCCTCACCCTTAACTATGGCTACACCTTC.

This clonotype showed up just a few times. This chain connects TRBV30 to TRBJ1-2; D is unresolved. CDR1 GTSNPN and CDR2 SVGIG come from the germline V gene (reference sequence). Trimming removed 2 bases at V and 5 bases at J, with 9 bases between. The CDR3 length is 12 residues. This chain's CDR3 is CAWSTTIYGYTF. As DNA, the CDR3 is TGTGCCTGGAGTACCACGATTTATGGCTACACCTTC.

This clonotype was seen only a few times. The chain links TRBV24-1 to TRBJ1-1; D unresolved. Trimming pared 0 bases from V and 1 base from J, leaving 20 bases between. CDR1 is KGHDR and CDR2 is SFDVKD in the germline V gene. The CDR3 covers 19 residues. In DNA, the CDR3 is TGTGCCACCAGTGATTTGCACGGCAAATGTGAATGGGGGAACACTGAAGCTTTCTTT. This gives the protein CATSDLHGKCEWGNTEAFF.

This chain connects TRBV7-2 to TRBJ1-2; D is ambiguous. The germline V gene has CDR1 SGHTA and CDR2 FQGNSA. The CDR3 covers 14 residues. V dropped 5 bases and J dropped 6 bases, with 16 bases sitting between them. CDR3 in amino acids: CASSATSVWNGYTF. The CDR3 DNA reads TGTGCCAGCAGCGCTACCTCAGTATGGAATGGCTACACCTTC. The entire variable domain, with the rest obtained from reference TRBV7-2 and TRBJ1-2, is as follows: GAGVSQSPSNKVTEKGKDVELRCDPISGHTALYWYRQSLGQGLEFLIYFQGNSAPDKSGLPSDRFSAERTGGSVSTLTIQRTQQEDSAVYLCASSATSVWNGYTFGSGTRLTVV.

The chain has TRBV5-1 and TRBJ2-1, with D possibly being TRBD2 (6 bases). Germline-derived CDR1 and CDR2 are SGHRS and YFSETQ. CDR3 length: 17 residues. V gave up 3 bases and J gave up 4 bases, with 20 bases separating them. In nucleotides, the CDR3 is TGCGCCAGCAGCTGGATGCCGGCGGGACGAGAGTACAATGAGCAGTTCTTC. The encoded protein is CASSWMPAGREYNEQFF.

CDR3 residues: CATQRGDSYEQYF. CDR3 bases: TGTGCCACCCAGCGGGGGGACTCCTACGAGCAGTACTTC. V usage is TRBV12-3 or TRBV12-4 and J usage is TRBJ2-7, with 9 positions matching TRBD2. CDR3 length: 13 residues. After removal of 10 bases from V and 0 bases from J, the junction contained 4 bases not matched to a gene.